Following are 21 T cell receptor beta chains from one sample sequenced in a study of beta chain features in type 1 diabetes. Reverse transcription of all isolated RNA meant that expressed TCRB transcripts were sequenced. Clones were sequenced by immunoSEQ multiplex PCR, and TCRdb holds only the in-frame ones, with some missing. The sample shows under 900,000 clones, roughly 17% of them seen only once. Sequencing used naive CD4+ T cells from blood. These receptors all come from a woman in her late teens or twenties in good health.

The rearrangement joins TRBV11-2 to TRBJ2-5; the D gene is possibly TRBD2 (6 bases). Germline values: CDR1 SGHAT, CDR2 FQNNGV. The CDR3 has 16 amino acids. The V gene lost 0 bases and the J gene lost 7 bases, with 18 bases spanning the gap. The CDR3 spells CASSLEGGVFFRTQYF. The CDR3 nucleotides are TGTGCCAGCAGCTTAGAAGGAGGGGTCTTCTTTCGGACCCAGTACTTC.

The V and J genes are TRBV20-1 and TRBJ2-1, with D uncertain. This CDR3 contains 11 residues. CDR1 and CDR2 (germline): DFQATT, SNEGSKA (reference sequence). The V gene lost 5 bases and the J gene lost 11 bases, with 13 bases spanning the gap. CDR3 DNA sequence: TGCAGTGCTCCAGACCAGGTCCAGCAGTTCTTC. It codes for CSAPDQVQQFF.

This clone was found a few times. Other DNA sequences in this specimen translate into the identical CDR3. The V call is TRBV18, the J call TRBJ1-5, with 7 bases aligning to TRBD1. Germline lookup yields CDR1 KGHSH and CDR2 LQKENI. The CDR3 totals 13 residues. The ends lost 5 bases at V and 7 bases at J; junction bases unmatched: 5. CDR3 DNA: TGTGCCAGCTCAATGACAGGGAACCAGCCCCAGCATTTT. Translation gives CASSMTGNQPQHF.

This clone appeared a few times. This chain uses TRBV5-1 with TRBJ1-1; no firm D call. This CDR3 spans 14 amino acids. The germline CDR1 and CDR2 sequences are SGHRS and YFSETQ. Trimming removed 4 bases at V and 3 bases at J, with 13 bases between. The CDR3 is CASSARTDYTEAFF. CDR3 nucleotides: TGCGCCAGCAGCGCTCGGACTGACTACACTGAAGCTTTCTTT.

This clone was seen a handful of times. In nucleotides, the CDR3 is TGTGCCAGCAGTTTACGACTAGCGGCCCTCCAAGAGACCCAGTACTTC. Its translation is CASSLRLAALQETQYF. This chain links TRBV7-2 with TRBJ2-5; the match to TRBD2 covers 9 bases. Trimming at V came to 6 bases and at J to 1 base, leaving 9 bases not matched to a gene. The CDR3 has 16 amino acids. CDR1 and CDR2 from the germline V gene are SGHTA and FQGNSA.

This clone was recorded a few times. The rearrangement links TRBV6-6 to TRBJ1-3; no clear D. Trimming cost V 0 bases and J 5 bases, with 5 bases left between them. This CDR3 spans 13 amino acids. Germline values: CDR1 MNHNY, CDR2 SVGAGI (reference sequence). As DNA, the CDR3 is TGTGCCAGCAGTTACTCACGGAGAAACACCATATATTTT. Encoded protein: CASSYSRRNTIYF.

This clone showed up just a few times. J is TRBJ1-4 and V is TRBV7-6; no clear D gene. CDR3 length equals 13 residues. Germline values: CDR1 SGHVS, CDR2 FNYEAQ. V was cut by 0 bases and J by 7 bases, with 6 bases left in between. The CDR3 DNA is TGTGCCAGCAGCTTAGCGCGGACTGAAAAACTGTTTTTT. Protein: CASSLARTEKLFF. Filled out from reference TRBV7-6 and TRBJ1-4, the complete variable domain reads GAGVSQSPRYKVTKRGQDVALRCDPISGHVSLYWYRQALGQGPEFLTYFNYEAQQDKSGLPNDRFSAERPEGSISTLTIQRTEQRDSAMYRCASSLARTEKLFFGSGTQLSVL.

The sample holds a few counts of this clone. The chain carries TRBV2 and TRBJ2-1; 10 bases are shared with TRBD2. V shed 4 bases, J shed 4 bases, and the junction held 4 bases outside the gene matches. Germline CDR1 SNHLY, CDR2 FYNNEI. The length of the CDR3 is 15 residues. The CDR3 DNA reads as TGTGCCAGCAGTGGGCAACTAGCGGGATACAATGAGCAGTTCTTC. It encodes CASSGQLAGYNEQFF. Drawing the rest from reference TRBV2 and TRBJ2-1, the complete variable domain is EPEVTQTPSHQVTQMGQEVILRCVPISNHLYFYWYRQILGQKVEFLVSFYNNEISEKSEIFDDQFSVERPDGSNFTLKIRSTKLEDSAMYFCASSGQLAGYNEQFFGPGTRLTVL.

This clone was counted between two and nine times. The rearrangement uses TRBV7-2 and TRBJ1-1, with D perhaps matching TRBD1 (6 bases). Trimming removed 7 bases from V and 0 bases from J, with 12 bases in between. Germline values: CDR1 SGHTA, CDR2 FQGNSA. The CDR3 has 14 residues. CDR3 amino acids: CASTFTGLNTEAFF. DNA of the CDR3: TGTGCCAGCACCTTCACAGGGTTGAACACTGAAGCTTTCTTT.

In this sample, this clone turned up a few times. This rearrangement joins TRBV5-6 to TRBJ1-2, with D perhaps matching TRBD1 (5 bases). With 0 bases removed from V and 4 bases from J, the gap between germline ends came to 10 bases. This CDR3 comprises 14 residues. Germline V CDR1 and CDR2: SGHDT, YYEEEE. CDR3: CASSLGQTSYGYTF. CDR3 sequence (DNA): TGTGCCAGCAGCTTGGGACAGACGAGCTATGGCTACACCTTC.

The CDR3 loop reads CASSIPGLASYEQFF. The CDR3 DNA follows: TGTGCCAGTAGTATACCGGGACTAGCTTCGTATGAGCAGTTCTTC. The chain couples TRBV19 to TRBJ2-1; TRBD2 matches at 9 bases. V shed 2 bases and J 8 bases; nucleotides not matched to a gene: 7. The CDR3 is made up of 15 amino acids. Germline CDR1 LNHDA, CDR2 SQIVND (reference sequence).

This clone was detected a few times. The V gene is TRBV5-6, the J gene TRBJ1-5; 8 bases fit TRBD1. Germline lookup yields CDR1 SGHDT and CDR2 YYEEEE. The length of the CDR3 is 14 residues. V shed 2 bases, J shed 7 bases, and the junction held 5 bases outside the gene matches. The CDR3 DNA reads TGTGCCAGCAGCTTCAGGGGGCAAGGCCAGCCCCAGCATTTT. This codes for CASSFRGQGQPQHF.

Concerning this clone: Mismatch with germline at one junction end may stem from a read error. The chain uses TRBV6-1 and TRBJ2-4, with D tentatively TRBD2 (5 bases). The CDR3 is 18 amino acids. Per germline, CDR1 MNHNS and CDR2 SASEGT. The CDR3 reads CASSEASPSALAKNIQYF. The CDR3 DNA is TGTGCCAGCAGCGAAGCTAGCCCCAGTGCTCTAGCCAAAAACATTCAGTACTTC.

The chain combines TRBV5-6 with TRBJ1-2; 7 nucleotides align to TRBD1. The CDR3 consists of 13 residues. Germline V CDR1 and CDR2: SGHDT, YYEEEE. V lost 0 bases, J lost 7 bases, and 3 bases stayed unmatched. The CDR3 DNA sequence: TGTGCCAGCAGCTTGGTGGCAGGGGGTGGCTACACCTTC. This encodes CASSLVAGGGYTF.

This clone was seen a few times. This chain connects TRBV11-1 to TRBJ2-2; D gene unclear. Germline CDR1 is SGHAT and CDR2 is FQDESV (reference sequence). The CDR3 consists of 14 residues. The ends were cut back, 3 bases at V and 5 bases at J, with 10 bases in the middle. The CDR3 protein is CASSFSFLTGELFF. Here the CDR3 DNA reads TGTGCCAGCAGCTTTTCATTCCTGACCGGGGAGCTGTTTTTT.

This clone has a handful of counts. This sequence joins TRBV7-8 and TRBJ2-1; 10 nucleotides align to TRBD2. The germline V gene has CDR1 SGHVS and CDR2 FQNEAQ. V shed 5 bases, J shed 12 bases, and the junction held 10 bases outside the gene matches. This CDR3 has 14 amino acids. The CDR3 coding sequence is TGTGCCAGCAGCCAAGAGCGGGAGGGCCACGGGCAGTTCTTC. It is translated as CASSQEREGHGQFF.

This clone has only a few counts. The V call is TRBV15, the J call TRBJ2-7; D call uncertain. The length of the CDR3 is 11 residues. V dropped 1 base and J dropped 6 bases, with 4 bases sitting between them. CDR1 is LNHNV and CDR2 is YYDKDF in the germline V gene (reference sequence). The CDR3 DNA follows: TGTGCCACCAGCAGAGGATCCGAGCAGTACTTC. This sequence encodes CATSRGSEQYF.

This chain connects TRBV18 to TRBJ2-7; D remains unclear. CDR1 and CDR2 (germline): KGHSH, LQKENI. The CDR3 consists of 14 residues. The V end was cut by 4 bases, the J end by 5 bases, with 15 bases between. Here the CDR3 DNA reads TGTGCCAGCTCACTTGTCGAAGGGCTCGACGAGCAGTACTTC. It specifies CASSLVEGLDEQYF.

The chain employs TRBV11-2 and TRBJ2-1, with D hard to call. The CDR3 has 13 residues. V gave up 0 bases and J gave up 9 bases, with 9 bases separating them. CDR1 is SGHAT and CDR2 is FQNNGV in the germline V gene. The CDR3 DNA reads as TGTGCCAGCAGCTTAGATCCCGCCGGTGAGCAGTTCTTC. Protein sequence: CASSLDPAGEQFF.

The chain links TRBV7-2 to TRBJ1-5; D possibly corresponds to TRBD1 (5 bases). Germline-derived CDR1 and CDR2 are SGHTA and FQGNSA. V gave up 5 bases and J gave up 7 bases, with 30 bases separating them. The CDR3 loop spans 19 amino acids. The CDR3 loop reads CASSRTTSGTRGETQPQHF. CDR3 nucleotides: TGTGCCAGCAGCCGGACCACTTCCGGGACCAGAGGGGAGACGCAGCCCCAGCATTTT.

This clone showed up many times. The chain combines TRBV7-2 with TRBJ2-3; 7 bases align to TRBD2. Germline values: CDR1 SGHTA, CDR2 FQGNSA. This CDR3 has 15 residues. Trimming at V came to 3 bases and at J to 1 base, leaving 4 bases not matched to a gene. In nucleotides, the CDR3 is TGTGCCAGCAGCTTTGGAGGGAGGGGCACAGATACGCAGTATTTT. This encodes CASSFGGRGTDTQYF.